Below, 3 T cell receptor beta chains from the same sample are listed, as sequenced in a study of shared clonotypes between healthy human individuals. Repertoires were generated with immunoSEQ multiplex PCR, while TCRdb's copy carries only in-frame clones and drops some. The table includes under 700,000 clones, 85% to 95% detected once. Cells designated naive CD8 were CD45RO-negative and were positively selected for CCR7, with terminally differentiated effector memory CD45RA+ cells excluded. Sequenced: naive CD8+ T cells sorted from blood. The receptors were gathered from a young woman in good health.

The chain joins TRBV4-1 to TRBJ2-3; the D is unclear. The ends were cut back, 8 bases at V and 5 bases at J, with 14 bases in the middle. The CDR3 runs to 13 residues. Germline V gene sequence: CDR1 MGHRA, CDR2 YSYEKL. The CDR3 DNA reads TGCGCCAGCGGGGATGGGTTTCAAGATACGCAGTATTTT. This codes for CASGDGFQDTQYF.

The V gene is TRBV6-6, the J gene TRBJ2-7; 9 nucleotides line up with TRBD1. This CDR3 comprises 14 residues. V gave up 5 bases and J gave up 3 bases; unmatched junction bases: 5. CDR1 is MNHNY and CDR2 is SVGAGI in the germline V gene (reference sequence). In nucleotides, the CDR3 is TGTGCCAGCAGTACCGGGACAGGGAACTACGAGCAGTACTTC. The encoded protein is CASSTGTGNYEQYF.

This chain connects TRBV6-5 to TRBJ2-7; 7 bases agree with TRBD2. V lost 0 bases, J lost 4 bases, and 6 bases stayed unmatched. This CDR3 region has 15 residues. Looked up from germline, CDR1 is MNHEY and CDR2 is SVGAGI. The CDR3 DNA follows: TGTGCCAGCAGTTACTCGAGGGACTACGAATACGAGCAGTACTTC. Its protein product is CASSYSRDYEYEQYF.